This is a list of T cell receptor beta chains from one sample in a study of T cells after yellow fever vaccination. TCRdb used MiXCR to reprocess the 5' RACE reads, holding one entry per CDR3 protein. Here the sample spans 85,000 to 100,000 distinct CDR3 sequences, roughly 5.2% being singletons. The sample in question was CD8+ T cells sorted from PBMCs, obtained 10 days after the yellow fever booster vaccination. These receptors all stem from a man younger than 30 who received the YFV17D yellow fever vaccine. CDR3s include the opening cysteine and the closing phenylalanine or tryptophan. A D gene is named only where the DNA matches it firmly. A clone size is listed for some rows: how often the clone was seen (once, few, many), or a class if it is expanded.

>-|TRBV5-5|TRBJ1-5|-
CASSLFVGNQPQHF
TGTGCCAGCAGCTTGTTCGTCGGCAATCAGCCCCAGCATTTT
>-|TRBV4-1|TRBJ1-4|-
CASSQFRANEKLFF
TGCGCCAGCAGCCAGTTCAGAGCTAATGAAAAACTGTTTTTT
>-|TRBV5-8|TRBJ2-5|-
CAGWGETQYF
TGTGCCGGCTGGGGAGAGACCCAGTACTTC
>few|TRBV4-1|TRBJ1-5|TRBD1
CASSQTTGVGNQPQHF
TGCGCCAGCAGCCAGACGACAGGGGTTGGCAATCAGCCCCAGCATTTT
>few|TRBV24-1|TRBJ2-3|-
CATSDAGTRSPYF
TGTGCCACCAGTGATGCTGGGACCAGGTCTCCGTATTTT
>-|TRBV14|TRBJ1-1|TRBD1
CASSQEETGGNTEAFF
TGTGCCAGCAGCCAAGAAGAGACAGGGGGGAACACTGAAGCTTTCTTT
>many|TRBV6-4|TRBJ2-3|-
CASSDSKGTDTQYF
TGTGCCAGCAGTGACTCGAAAGGGACAGATACGCAGTATTTT
>-|TRBV6-4|TRBJ2-7|-
CASSPYWGAYEQYF
TGTGCCAGCAGTCCTTATTGGGGGGCCTACGAGCAGTACTTC
>-|TRBV28|TRBJ2-1|-
CASSLLGRGGFDEQFF
TGTGCCAGCAGTTTATTGGGGCGGGGTGGGTTCGATGAGCAGTTCTTC
>many|TRBV7-2|TRBJ1-1|-
CASSLGLMNTEAFF
TGTGCCAGCAGCTTAGGGCTTATGAACACTGAAGCTTTCTTT
>many|TRBV7-9|TRBJ1-2|-
CASSSDGNYGYTF
TGTGCCAGCAGCTCCGACGGTAACTATGGCTACACCTTC
>many|TRBV6-2/TRBV6-3|TRBJ1-4|TRBD1
CASSDRGFEKLFF
TGTGCCAGCAGTGACAGGGGGTTTGAAAAACTGTTTTTT
>-|TRBV5-1|TRBJ1-1|-
CASSTGASEAFF
TGCGCCAGCAGTACGGGGGCTTCTGAAGCTTTCTTT
>-|TRBV7-6|TRBJ2-1|TRBD2
CASSLDLAGHNEQFF
TGTGCCAGCAGCTTAGATCTAGCGGGGCACAATGAGCAGTTCTTC
>few|TRBV6-5|TRBJ2-7|-
CASSSGRVYEQYF
TGTGCCAGCAGTTCGGGACGAGTCTACGAGCAGTACTTC
>few|TRBV5-1|TRBJ1-1|-
CASRMTGNTEAFF
TGCGCCAGCAGAATGACAGGAAACACTGAAGCTTTCTTT
>many|TRBV5-1|TRBJ2-4|TRBD2
CASSFGGGGQNIQYF
TGCGCCAGCAGCTTCGGCGGGGGGGGGCAAAACATTCAGTACTTC
>-|TRBV6-5|TRBJ2-7|-
CASSYLGGTHEQYF
TGTGCCAGCAGTTATCTGGGGGGAACCCACGAGCAGTACTTC
>many|TRBV3-2|TRBJ1-6|-
CASISTGIGNSPLHF
TGTGCCAGCATCTCGACAGGGATCGGTAATTCACCCCTCCACTTT
>-|TRBV4-3|TRBJ2-7|-
CASSQESRDTTLYEQYF
TGCGCCAGCAGCCAAGAGAGCCGGGACACCACCCTCTACGAGCAGTACTTC